This paragraph reports one T cell receptor (beta chain). This table comes from immunoSEQ multiplex PCR, and its TCRdb copy is limited to in-frame clones, with some not included. The sample records roughly 40,000 clones, 90% being singletons. The data originate from a study of T cell changes during pregnancy in multiple sclerosis. The CDR3 is made up of 14 amino acids. The ends lost 9 bases at V and 0 bases at J; junction bases unmatched: 7. In germline, CDR1 is LNHDA, CDR2 SQIVND (reference sequence). The rearrangement uses TRBV19 and TRBJ1-1; 7 nucleotides agree with TRBD1. Sequenced material: CD4+ T cells from peripheral blood mononuclear cells, taken in the second trimester of pregnancy. The receptor's source is a female donor with multiple sclerosis, enrolled in a pregnancy study. In nucleotides, the CDR3 is TGTGCCAGCATGACAGGGCCCTTGAACACTGAAGCTTTCTTT. Its protein is CASMTGPLNTEAFF.